The T cell receptor (beta chain) under discussion was sequenced for a study of T cell clusters in autoimmune cytopenias. TRB rearrangements were amplified by touch-down multiplex PCR with mixed TRB-A/B primers. TCRdb re-called the multiplex PCR reads and catalogs CDR3 proteins one per entry, DNA excluded. The sample has about 5,000 distinct CDR3 sequences. TRB amplification used 250 ng of peripheral blood genomic DNA. Looked up from germline, CDR1 is SGHDN and CDR2 is FVKESK. CDR3 length equals 15 residues. The genes are TRBV14 and TRBJ2-3; no DNA is available, so the TRBD1 call from TCRdb remains unchecked. The sequenced sample was peripheral blood. This clonotype was obtained from a human donor with an autoimmune cytopenia or autoimmune hepatitis (not recorded which). CDR3 protein: CASSQGQGAADTQYF.